A selection of T cell receptor beta chains follows, all from one sample in a study of T cell responses to AZD1222 COVID-19 vaccine. Some clones are missing from TCRdb's copy, which holds only in-frame ones; the method was immunoSEQ multiplex PCR. Among about 120,000 clones listed, about 90% were seen once. The input for sequencing was peripheral blood, taken on day 0 of AZD1222 vaccination. All receptors derive from an adult in good health. Each CDR3 is given with its conserved first and last residue. A D gene is named only where the DNA matches it firmly. Clone size appears in some rows only: once, few, many, or a class for an expanded clone.

cdr3_nt: TGTGCCAGCAGTTTAGTGGGTCCAATCGCCATGCCCCAGCATTTT
cdr3_aa: CASSLVGPIAMPQHF
v_call: TRBV27
j_call: TRBJ1-5
clone_size: .
d_call: .

cdr3_nt: TGTGCCAGCAGCGTAGTGGGGGAGACCCAGTACTTC
cdr3_aa: CASSVVGETQYF
v_call: TRBV9
j_call: TRBJ2-5
clone_size: .
d_call: .

cdr3_nt: TGTGCCAGCTCACCAACCTCGGGAAATCAGCCCCAGCATTTT
cdr3_aa: CASSPTSGNQPQHF
v_call: TRBV18
j_call: TRBJ1-5
clone_size: .
d_call: .

cdr3_nt: TGTGCCAGTTCCCACCTACAGGGAAATGGAAACACCATATATTTT
cdr3_aa: CASSHLQGNGNTIYF
v_call: TRBV19
j_call: TRBJ1-3
clone_size: .
d_call: .

cdr3_nt: TGTGCCAGCAGTAGGGGGACTTCCTACAATGAGCAGTTCTTC
cdr3_aa: CASSRGTSYNEQFF
v_call: TRBV11-2
j_call: TRBJ2-1
clone_size: .
d_call: .

cdr3_nt: TGTGCCTGCCAAAAGAGGGAAGGCTACACCTTC
cdr3_aa: CACQKREGYTF
v_call: TRBV30
j_call: TRBJ1-2
clone_size: .
d_call: .

cdr3_nt: TGCGCCAGCAGCCATGAGACAGAAAACACCGGGGAGCTGTTTTTT
cdr3_aa: CASSHETENTGELFF
v_call: TRBV4-1
j_call: TRBJ2-2
clone_size: .
d_call: .

cdr3_nt: TGCGCCAGCAGCTTGGAGGGGACCACCTACGAGCAGTACTTC
cdr3_aa: CASSLEGTTYEQYF
v_call: TRBV5-1
j_call: TRBJ2-7
clone_size: .
d_call: .

cdr3_nt: TGTGCCGGGAAGGGGGACACCTACACTGAAGCTTTCTTT
cdr3_aa: CAGKGDTYTEAFF
v_call: TRBV2
j_call: TRBJ1-1
clone_size: .
d_call: .

cdr3_nt: TGTGCCAGTACCCCCCGGGACAGGGCCTCTGGGGCCAACGTCCTGACTTTC
cdr3_aa: CASTPRDRASGANVLTF
v_call: TRBV19
j_call: TRBJ2-6
clone_size: .
d_call: TRBD1

cdr3_nt: TGTGCCAGCAGTGACCGGGACAACACTGAAGCTTTCTTT
cdr3_aa: CASSDRDNTEAFF
v_call: TRBV6-4
j_call: TRBJ1-1
clone_size: .
d_call: .

cdr3_nt: TGTGCCAGCAGCTTACAGGGACACTATGGCTACACCTTC
cdr3_aa: CASSLQGHYGYTF
v_call: TRBV14
j_call: TRBJ1-2
clone_size: .
d_call: .

cdr3_nt: TGCGCCAGCAGCCAAGTTCGAGGGGGGGATACGCAGTATTTT
cdr3_aa: CASSQVRGGDTQYF
v_call: TRBV4-1
j_call: TRBJ2-3
clone_size: .
d_call: .

cdr3_nt: TGTGCCAGCAGTGACGGTGGCTACGAGCAGTACTTC
cdr3_aa: CASSDGGYEQYF
v_call: TRBV6-4
j_call: TRBJ2-7
clone_size: .
d_call: .

cdr3_nt: TGCGCCAGCAGTTTACCGGGAGGACGGGCAAAACTGTTTTTT
cdr3_aa: CASSLPGGRAKLFF
v_call: TRBV5-1
j_call: TRBJ1-4
clone_size: .
d_call: .

cdr3_nt: TGTGCCACCACCTACCCGGCTTCAGGGAGGTCCCTCCACTTT
cdr3_aa: CATTYPASGRSLHF
v_call: TRBV28
j_call: TRBJ1-6
clone_size: .
d_call: .

cdr3_nt: TGCAGCGTTGAAGATCAGTTTTCTGGGGCCAACGTCCTGACTTTC
cdr3_aa: CSVEDQFSGANVLTF
v_call: TRBV29-1
j_call: TRBJ2-6
clone_size: .
d_call: .

cdr3_nt: TGTGCCAGCAGGACTAGCGGGAGGACAGATACGCAGTATTTT
cdr3_aa: CASRTSGRTDTQYF
v_call: TRBV27
j_call: TRBJ2-3
clone_size: .
d_call: TRBD2

cdr3_nt: TGTGCCAGCAGTGATTCCGGGTCCACCAAGCTGTTTTTT
cdr3_aa: CASSDSGSTKLFF
v_call: TRBV6-4
j_call: TRBJ2-2
clone_size: .
d_call: .

cdr3_nt: TGTGCCACCAGTGACCCCTCCAATGAGCAGTTCTTC
cdr3_aa: CATSDPSNEQFF
v_call: TRBV24-1
j_call: TRBJ2-1
clone_size: .
d_call: .

cdr3_nt: TGTGCCACCAGTGATCCCCGGGATATCAATCAGCCCCAGCATTTT
cdr3_aa: CATSDPRDINQPQHF
v_call: TRBV24-1
j_call: TRBJ1-5
clone_size: .
d_call: .

cdr3_nt: TGCGCCAGCAGCCAAGGGTGGCGGGGGGGCACAGATACGCAGTATTTT
cdr3_aa: CASSQGWRGGTDTQYF
v_call: TRBV4-1
j_call: TRBJ2-3
clone_size: .
d_call: TRBD2

cdr3_nt: TGCGCCAGCACACTTTGGAGGGTTCAGCCCCAGCATTTT
cdr3_aa: CASTLWRVQPQHF
v_call: TRBV10-1
j_call: TRBJ1-5
clone_size: .
d_call: .

cdr3_nt: TGTGCCAGCAGCCAATATCTGGACAGGGGGGACTCTGGAAACACCATATATTTT
cdr3_aa: CASSQYLDRGDSGNTIYF
v_call: TRBV16
j_call: TRBJ1-3
clone_size: .
d_call: TRBD1

cdr3_nt: TGTGCCTGGAGTGTAGGAAGGACAGAACCCTACGAGCAGTACTTC
cdr3_aa: CAWSVGRTEPYEQYF
v_call: TRBV30
j_call: TRBJ2-7
clone_size: .
d_call: .

cdr3_nt: TGTGCCAGCAGCTTAGCCACCGGGACTGGACTATTGAAGAACACCGGGGAGCTGTTTTTT
cdr3_aa: CASSLATGTGLLKNTGELFF
v_call: TRBV13
j_call: TRBJ2-2
clone_size: .
d_call: .

cdr3_nt: TGTGCCAGTAGTATGGGGAACACTGAAGCTTTCTTT
cdr3_aa: CASSMGNTEAFF
v_call: TRBV19
j_call: TRBJ1-1
clone_size: .
d_call: .

cdr3_nt: TGTGCCAGCTCACTCCGGGACGGATCTCACTATGGCTACACCTTC
cdr3_aa: CASSLRDGSHYGYTF
v_call: TRBV18
j_call: TRBJ1-2
clone_size: .
d_call: .

cdr3_nt: TGTGCCACCAGTGGTTTAGCGGCGAGCTCCTACAATGAGCAGTTCTTC
cdr3_aa: CATSGLAASSYNEQFF
v_call: TRBV24-1
j_call: TRBJ2-1
clone_size: .
d_call: .

cdr3_nt: TGTGCCAGCACTCTATACAGGGCGAGCTCCTACAATGAGCAGTTCTTC
cdr3_aa: CASTLYRASSYNEQFF
v_call: TRBV28
j_call: TRBJ2-1
clone_size: .
d_call: .

cdr3_nt: TGTGCCATCACCAATTCTCCAGACAGTAAAAAACTGTTTTTT
cdr3_aa: CAITNSPDSKKLFF
v_call: TRBV10-3
j_call: TRBJ1-4
clone_size: once
d_call: .

cdr3_nt: TGTGCCAGCAGCTCTGTGGACAGGGGTCTTTCACCCCTCCACTTT
cdr3_aa: CASSSVDRGLSPLHF
v_call: TRBV7-8
j_call: TRBJ1-6
clone_size: .
d_call: TRBD1

cdr3_nt: TGCAGCGTTGAAGAGGCCCGGACTAGATACAATGAGCAGTTCTTC
cdr3_aa: CSVEEARTRYNEQFF
v_call: TRBV29-1
j_call: TRBJ2-1
clone_size: .
d_call: TRBD2

cdr3_nt: TGTGCCAGCAGTTTAAGGGCAGGGAACTATGGCTACACCTTC
cdr3_aa: CASSLRAGNYGYTF
v_call: TRBV27
j_call: TRBJ1-2
clone_size: .
d_call: .

cdr3_nt: TGTGCCAGCAGCGTAGTTAGTAGCGGCAACACCGGGGAGCTGTTTTTT
cdr3_aa: CASSVVSSGNTGELFF
v_call: TRBV9
j_call: TRBJ2-2
clone_size: once
d_call: .

cdr3_nt: TGTGCCAGCAGCTTTGCGGGGGGAGGTCAGCCCCAGCATTTT
cdr3_aa: CASSFAGGGQPQHF
v_call: TRBV5-6
j_call: TRBJ1-5
clone_size: few
d_call: .

cdr3_nt: TGTGCCAGCAGCTATAGGGGTTTAGAGACCCAGTACTTC
cdr3_aa: CASSYRGLETQYF
v_call: TRBV12-3/TRBV12-4
j_call: TRBJ2-5
clone_size: .
d_call: .

cdr3_nt: TGTGCCAGTAGTATAGGAGGAGGGCAGCTGAACACTGAAGCTTTCTTT
cdr3_aa: CASSIGGGQLNTEAFF
v_call: TRBV19
j_call: TRBJ1-1
clone_size: .
d_call: .

cdr3_nt: TGCGCCAGCAGCTTGGCCTATCCCATCCAGTACTTC
cdr3_aa: CASSLAYPIQYF
v_call: TRBV5-1
j_call: TRBJ2-7
clone_size: once
d_call: .

cdr3_nt: TGTGCCAGCAGTCCCGCCGGGGCGGACTATGGCTACACCTTC
cdr3_aa: CASSPAGADYGYTF
v_call: TRBV27
j_call: TRBJ1-2
clone_size: .
d_call: .

cdr3_nt: TGCGCCAGCAGCCAGGTTCCGAGGGGAGCCCTCAATCAGCCCCAGCATTTT
cdr3_aa: CASSQVPRGALNQPQHF
v_call: TRBV4-1
j_call: TRBJ1-5
clone_size: .
d_call: .

cdr3_nt: TGTGCCAGCAGAAAGAGGGACAAGGGTAACTCACCCCTCCACTTT
cdr3_aa: CASRKRDKGNSPLHF
v_call: TRBV21-1
j_call: TRBJ1-6
clone_size: .
d_call: .

cdr3_nt: TGCGCCAGCAGCTTGATTACTAGCGGGGGGGCCAGCGGGGAGCTGTTTTTT
cdr3_aa: CASSLITSGGASGELFF
v_call: TRBV5-1
j_call: TRBJ2-2
clone_size: once
d_call: TRBD2

cdr3_nt: TGTGCCAGCAGTTACCGAGGCCAGACAACTAATGAAAAACTGTTTTTT
cdr3_aa: CASSYRGQTTNEKLFF
v_call: TRBV6-5
j_call: TRBJ1-4
clone_size: .
d_call: .

cdr3_nt: TGTGCCAGCAGCAACCGGAATGAGCAGTTCTTC
cdr3_aa: CASSNRNEQFF
v_call: TRBV21-1
j_call: TRBJ2-1
clone_size: .
d_call: .

cdr3_nt: TGTGCCAGCAGAGATGGCGGTAATAGCAATCAGCCCCAGCATTTT
cdr3_aa: CASRDGGNSNQPQHF
v_call: TRBV28
j_call: TRBJ1-5
clone_size: .
d_call: .

cdr3_nt: TGTGCCTGGAGTCTCACCGGGACATCTGGAAACACCATATATTTT
cdr3_aa: CAWSLTGTSGNTIYF
v_call: TRBV30
j_call: TRBJ1-3
clone_size: few
d_call: .

cdr3_nt: TGTGCCAGCAGCTCGCGGGCTGGGAACTATGGCTACACCTTC
cdr3_aa: CASSSRAGNYGYTF
v_call: TRBV7-9
j_call: TRBJ1-2
clone_size: .
d_call: .

cdr3_nt: TGTGCCTGGAGTGAGGGGCAGAGTCCTTTCTTT
cdr3_aa: CAWSEGQSPFF
v_call: TRBV30
j_call: TRBJ1-1
clone_size: .
d_call: .

cdr3_nt: TGTGCCAGCAGTTTGCAGCGAGCCCCCTACGAGCAGTACTTC
cdr3_aa: CASSLQRAPYEQYF
v_call: TRBV28
j_call: TRBJ2-7
clone_size: .
d_call: .

cdr3_nt: TGTGCCAGCAACAAACAGGGCTCCCCCTATGGCTACACCTTC
cdr3_aa: CASNKQGSPYGYTF
v_call: TRBV28
j_call: TRBJ1-2
clone_size: .
d_call: .

cdr3_nt: TGTGCCAGCAGCCCGGACAGGGTTGATGGCTACACCTTC
cdr3_aa: CASSPDRVDGYTF
v_call: TRBV7-2
j_call: TRBJ1-2
clone_size: .
d_call: TRBD1

cdr3_nt: TGTGCCAGCAGGACAAATTCACCCCTCCACTTT
cdr3_aa: CASRTNSPLHF
v_call: TRBV27
j_call: TRBJ1-6
clone_size: .
d_call: .

cdr3_nt: TGTGCCAGCAGCCAGGACTTATTCTCCTACAATGAGCAGTTCTTC
cdr3_aa: CASSQDLFSYNEQFF
v_call: TRBV3-1/TRBV3-2
j_call: TRBJ2-1
clone_size: .
d_call: .